The rows below give T cell receptor beta chains drawn from one sample of a study of CD8 T cells in ankylosing spondylitis. TCRdb processed the 5' RACE reads anew with MiXCR; each CDR3 protein has one entry. Here the sample spans 30,000 to 45,000 distinct CDR3 sequences, roughly an eighth being singletons. The sequenced sample was synovial fluid, either unsorted or a sorted T cell fraction (not recorded which). These receptors were collected from a male donor with ankylosing spondylitis. Each CDR3 is given with its conserved first and last residue. The D gene is left open where the match is weak. Clone size appears in some rows only: once, few, many, or a class for an expanded clone.

D gene,J gene,V gene,clone size,CDR3 protein,CDR3 DNA
TRBD1,TRBJ1-5,TRBV2,.,CASRDRVLSNQPQHF,TGTGCCAGCAGAGACAGGGTACTGAGCAATCAGCCCCAGCATTTT
.,TRBJ2-6,TRBV7-6,.,CASSLGSGNGANVLTF,TGTGCCAGCAGCTTAGGTTCAGGGAATGGGGCCAACGTCCTGACTTTC
TRBD2,TRBJ2-3,TRBV28,many,CASSLPLTGTSEDTQYF,TGTGCCAGCAGTTTACCCCTTACCGGGACTAGTGAAGATACGCAGTATTTT
.,TRBJ1-5,TRBV7-8,few,CASSLSGEHQPQHF,TGTGCCAGCAGCTTATCAGGGGAACATCAGCCCCAGCATTTT
TRBD2,TRBJ2-1,TRBV9,few,CASSVATGTSGTREQFF,TGTGCCAGCAGCGTAGCTACCGGGACTAGCGGGACTAGGGAGCAGTTCTTC
.,TRBJ2-5,TRBV20-1,.,CSAIPGGETQYF,TGCAGTGCTATACCAGGAGGGGAGACCCAGTACTTC
.,TRBJ1-3,TRBV6-6,many,CASSYGRNTIYF,TGTGCCAGCAGTTACGGGAGAAACACCATATATTTT
.,TRBJ2-1,TRBV7-9,many,CASSLARGQEQFF,TGTGCCAGCAGCTTAGCGCGGGGCCAGGAGCAGTTCTTC
.,TRBJ2-6,TRBV6-2/TRBV6-3,few,CASSPALGSGANVLTF,TGTGCCAGCAGCCCTGCCCTCGGGTCTGGGGCCAACGTCCTGACTTTC
.,TRBJ2-1,TRBV28,many,CASSSQGSYNEQFF,TGTGCCAGCAGTTCGCAGGGGTCCTACAATGAGCAGTTCTTC
.,TRBJ2-3,TRBV7-2,few,CASSLVGVSPTDTQYF,TGTGCCAGCAGCTTAGTTGGAGTCTCCCCGACAGATACGCAGTATTTT
.,TRBJ2-2,TRBV27,few,CASRHQPDNTGELFF,TGTGCCAGCAGACATCAGCCCGATAACACCGGGGAGCTGTTTTTT
.,TRBJ1-5,TRBV7-8,.,CASSPAGWNQPQHF,TGTGCCAGCAGCCCCGCGGGGTGGAATCAGCCCCAGCATTTT
TRBD1,TRBJ2-1,TRBV20-1,.,CSAVTGPSGGQFF,TGCAGTGCGGTAACCGGGCCCTCAGGGGGGCAGTTCTTC
.,TRBJ2-3,TRBV20-1,medium-sized,CKMTDTSTDTQYF,TGCAAGATGACGGATACCAGCACAGATACGCAGTATTTT
.,TRBJ2-7,TRBV18,.,CASSHEPGRNYEQYF,TGTGCCAGCTCACACGAACCGGGACGGAACTACGAGCAGTACTTC
TRBD1,TRBJ2-7,TRBV11-1,few,CASSWGTGVYEQYF,TGTGCCAGCAGCTGGGGGACAGGCGTCTACGAGCAGTACTTC
.,TRBJ2-2,TRBV6-4,few,CASSDSGDTGELFF,TGTGCCAGCAGTGACTCGGGGGACACCGGGGAGCTGTTTTTT
TRBD2,TRBJ2-1,TRBV4-3,many,CASSHSEGTNNEQFF,TGCGCCAGCAGCCATTCTGAGGGGACTAACAATGAGCAGTTCTTC
TRBD2,TRBJ2-3,TRBV4-3,many,CASSQAIGGGADTQYF,TGCGCCAGCAGCCAAGCTATCGGGGGGGGGGCAGATACGCAGTATTTT
TRBD1,TRBJ1-1,TRBV9,few,CASSPGTGDGTEAFF,TGTGCCAGCAGCCCCGGGACAGGGGATGGCACTGAAGCTTTCTTT
.,TRBJ1-3,TRBV12-3/TRBV12-4,.,CASSQRGQPPGNTIYF,TGTGCCAGCAGCCAACGCGGACAGCCTCCTGGAAACACCATATATTTT
.,TRBJ2-7,TRBV24-1,.,CATSMYLLGVQYF,TGTGCCACCAGTATGTATTTGTTGGGCGTGCAGTACTTC
TRBD1,TRBJ1-1,TRBV7-9,many,CASSLVLGQLENTEAFF,TGTGCCAGCAGCTTAGTTTTGGGACAGCTGGAGAACACTGAAGCTTTCTTT
.,TRBJ2-2,TRBV9,many,CASSVDKRIQSGELFF,TGTGCCAGCAGCGTTGATAAAAGGATACAGTCCGGGGAGCTGTTTTTT
.,TRBJ2-7,TRBV11-2,many,CASSLDSSELTYEQYF,TGTGCCAGCAGCTTAGATTCTAGCGAATTAACCTACGAGCAGTACTTC
.,TRBJ2-1,TRBV4-3,.,CASSPLRGINHEQFF,TGCGCCAGCAGCCCGCTACGTGGTATAAATCATGAGCAGTTCTTC
.,TRBJ1-1,TRBV30,many,CAWSVLAEAFF,TGTGCCTGGAGTGTCCTTGCGGAAGCTTTCTTT
TRBD2,TRBJ2-3,TRBV6-4,many,CASSEATSGAADTQYF,TGTGCCAGCAGTGAAGCTACTAGCGGGGCTGCAGATACGCAGTATTTT
TRBD2,TRBJ2-7,TRBV2,many,CASSGELAGGPYEQYF,TGTGCCAGCAGTGGAGAACTAGCGGGGGGCCCCTACGAGCAGTACTTC
.,TRBJ2-1,TRBV19,few,CASTLSGPSEQFF,TGTGCCAGTACCCTTAGCGGTCCCAGTGAGCAGTTCTTC
TRBD1,TRBJ2-1,TRBV6-2/TRBV6-3,.,CASSMTGGSYNEQFF,TGTGCCAGCAGTATGACAGGGGGCTCCTACAATGAGCAGTTCTTC
TRBD2,TRBJ2-7,TRBV20-1,.,CSATHQAGGYEQYF,TGCAGTGCTACACACCAAGCGGGGGGCTACGAGCAGTACTTC
.,TRBJ1-1,TRBV28,many,CASSLLLGVTEAFF,TGTGCCAGCAGTTTACTCCTCGGAGTGACTGAAGCTTTCTTT
.,TRBJ1-5,TRBV2,many,CASKDESNQPQHF,TGTGCCAGCAAAGACGAAAGCAATCAGCCCCAGCATTTT
TRBD1,TRBJ1-1,TRBV20-1,.,CSAYRGRRAFF,TGCAGTGCTTACAGGGGTCGGAGAGCTTTCTTT
TRBD2,TRBJ2-1,TRBV4-1,many,CASRQITSGRIYNEQFF,TGCGCCAGCAGGCAGATCACTAGCGGGAGAATATACAATGAGCAGTTCTTC
.,TRBJ2-7,TRBV7-9,many,CAILTAYEQYF,TGTGCCATCCTAACTGCCTACGAGCAGTACTTC
.,TRBJ1-1,TRBV21-1,many,CASSKAFRGAGTEAFF,TGTGCCAGCAGCAAAGCCTTTAGAGGGGCGGGCACTGAAGCTTTCTTT
.,TRBJ2-3,TRBV5-1,.,CASSYLGPADTQYF,TGCGCCAGCAGCTACTTGGGCCCCGCAGATACGCAGTATTTT
TRBD2,TRBJ2-1,TRBV11-1,few,CASSPWTSGRVYNEQFF,TGTGCCAGCAGCCCCTGGACTAGCGGGAGAGTATACAATGAGCAGTTCTTC
.,TRBJ2-7,TRBV7-9,.,CASSAPDGAYEQYF,TGTGCCAGCAGCGCCCCGGACGGAGCCTACGAGCAGTACTTC
TRBD1,TRBJ2-5,TRBV7-9,few,CASSLDRVLQETQYF,TGTGCCAGCAGCCTCGACAGGGTCCTACAAGAGACCCAGTACTTC
.,TRBJ2-7,TRBV6-4,.,CASSFPPGQLHEQYF,TGTGCCAGCAGTTTCCCACCGGGACAACTACACGAGCAGTACTTC
.,TRBJ2-7,TRBV20-1,many,CSARGSTVDYEQYF,TGCAGTGCTAGAGGTAGCACAGTCGACTACGAGCAGTACTTC
TRBD2,TRBJ2-7,TRBV20-1,many,CSASPRTSKGEQYF,TGCAGTGCTAGTCCCAGGACTAGCAAGGGCGAGCAGTACTTC
.,TRBJ2-7,TRBV6-2/TRBV6-3,many,CASSYGTVEEQYF,TGTGCCAGCAGTTACGGCACAGTTGAAGAGCAGTACTTC
.,TRBJ2-2,TRBV7-9,.,CASSPRAYTGELFF,TGTGCCAGCAGCCCCCGGGCTTACACCGGGGAGCTGTTTTTT
TRBD2,TRBJ2-7,TRBV28,few,CASSLAGGPGEQYF,TGTGCCAGCAGTTTAGCGGGAGGGCCCGGAGAGCAGTACTTC
TRBD2,TRBJ2-3,TRBV9,few,CASSLTSGISTDTQYF,TGTGCCAGCAGCTTGACTAGCGGAATTAGCACAGATACGCAGTATTTT
.,TRBJ2-7,TRBV11-2,many,CASSAPGTSSYEQYF,TGTGCCAGCAGCGCGCCCGGGACTTCGTCCTACGAGCAGTACTTC
.,TRBJ2-1,TRBV11-2,few,CASSFKGLIYNEQFF,TGTGCCAGCAGCTTTAAGGGACTTATCTACAATGAGCAGTTCTTC
TRBD1,TRBJ2-7,TRBV5-1,few,CASRPGQGLYEQYF,TGCGCCAGCCGACCGGGACAGGGCTTATACGAGCAGTACTTC
.,TRBJ1-6,TRBV29-1,many,CSVGERVNSPLHF,TGCAGCGTTGGGGAGAGGGTTAATTCACCCCTCCACTTT
.,TRBJ1-1,TRBV5-5,medium-sized,CASSLEVDREAFF,TGTGCCAGCAGCTTGGAAGTCGACAGGGAAGCTTTCTTT
TRBD2,TRBJ2-4,TRBV4-3,few,CASSHGLAGDSKNIQYF,TGCGCCAGCAGCCACGGATTAGCGGGAGATTCCAAAAACATTCAGTACTTC
TRBD1,TRBJ2-5,TRBV3-1,.,CACSQYPPTGTGRETQYF,TGTGCCTGCAGCCAGTACCCCCCAACCGGGACAGGGAGAGAGACCCAGTACTTC